The clone carrying this T cell receptor beta chain was counted once. These data come from a study of blood T cell repertoires in COVID-19. Whole-study context: From the United States, Italy and Spain came samples of acute and convalescent COVID-19. Sample material is recorded as cDNA or gDNA derived from T cells, B-cell-depleted T cells, or PBMCs.

Original handling: Estimation of nucleated cell counts was performed using reference gene primer amplification. Here immunoSEQ multiplex PCR was the method, and the copy in TCRdb shows in-frame clones only, minus some. V and J calls and clone size follow that table, whereas D and trimming were derived from the DNA. The data hold about 14,000 clones, with roughly 82% observed a single time. The sequence came from a woman aged 45-65 years with active or convalescent COVID-19. The sequenced sample was peripheral blood.

CDR3 amino acids: CASSLELAYEQYF. The CDR3 DNA sequence: TGTGCCAGCAGCTTAGAGCTCGCCTACGAGCAGTACTTC. The J gene is TRBJ2-7, the V gene TRBV7-6; D is undetermined. CDR1 is SGHVS and CDR2 is FNYEAQ in the germline V gene. This CDR3 spans 13 amino acids. V was trimmed by 1 base and J by 2 bases, leaving 6 bases between them.